These 26 T cell receptor beta chains share one sample of origin, sequenced in a study of T cells in Graves' hyperthyroidism and ophthalmopathy. Researchers took RNA transcripts and amplified the TCR beta CDR3 regions from them. In the first-round RT-PCR of the TCR CDR3, the HTBI primer set was used. TCRdb re-analysed the multiplex PCR reads in MiXCR, keeping a single row per CDR3 protein. The sample yields some 800,000 distinct CDR3 sequences, roughly 40% seen once. Sequencing input: blood. These receptor sequences come from a man aged 18 to 30 with Graves' hyperthyroidism.

Ten or more counts support this clonotype. The V gene is TRBV13, the J gene TRBJ1-2; unclear D gene. This CDR3 has 13 residues. Germline loops: CDR1 PRHDT, CDR2 FYEKMQ (reference sequence). V dropped 6 bases and J dropped 1 base, with 9 bases sitting between them. CDR3 bases: TGTGCCAGCAGGACTATAAATAACTATGGCTACACCTTC. It yields the protein CASRTINNYGYTF.

The V call is TRBV4-3, the J call TRBJ2-7; D remains ambiguous. CDR3 length equals 15 residues. The ends were cut back, 0 bases at V and 7 bases at J, with 16 bases in the middle. The germline gives CDR1 LGHNA, CDR2 YSLEER. The CDR3 DNA reads as TGCGCCAGCAGCCAAGATCTAACCGGGCCCGTGGAGCAGTACTTC. Amino acids: CASSQDLTGPVEQYF.

The sample holds many counts of this clonotype. J is TRBJ2-5 and V is TRBV2, with 12 bases aligning to TRBD1. The CDR3 totals 14 residues. The V segment lost 8 bases and the J segment 5 bases; nucleotides outside the gene matches: 6. Germline values: CDR1 SNHLY, CDR2 FYNNEI. The CDR3 region is CASSGQGAAETQYF. The DNA of the CDR3 is TGTGCCAGCTCGGGACAGGGGGCGGCTGAGACCCAGTACTTC.

This clonotype appeared many times. The chain couples TRBV20-1 to TRBJ1-1; D call uncertain. The CDR3 has 13 residues. CDR1 and CDR2 from the germline V gene are DFQATT and SNEGSKA (reference sequence). Trimming removed 3 bases at V and 4 bases at J, with 12 bases between. CDR3 coding DNA: TGCAGTGCTAGCCCTGGCGCGGGCACTGAAGCTTTCTTT. Encoded protein: CSASPGAGTEAFF.

The table lists this clonotype with a few counts. The V gene is TRBV3-1, the J gene TRBJ1-2; the D gene is possibly TRBD1 (5 bases). This CDR3 spans 14 amino acids. Per the germline V gene, CDR1 is LGHDT and CDR2 is YNNKEL (reference sequence). With 3 bases removed from V and 7 bases from J, the gap between germline ends came to 15 bases. CDR3 coding DNA: TGTGCCAGCAGCCACAGGGCCCGAATCGGTGGCTACACCTTC. Amino acids: CASSHRARIGGYTF. Drawing the rest from reference TRBV3-1 and TRBJ1-2, the complete variable domain is DTAVSQTPKYLVTQMGNDKSIKCEQNLGHDTMYWYKQDSKKFLKIMFSYNNKELIINETVPNRFSPKSPDKAHLNLHINSLELGDSAVYFCASSHRARIGGYTFGSGTRLTVV.

V and J are TRBV27 and TRBJ2-5, with 7 bases identical to TRBD1. The CDR3 runs 12 residues. The germline CDR1 and CDR2 sequences are MNHEY and SMNVEV (reference sequence). The junction had 4 bases not matched to a gene; V was cut back by 7 bases and J by 5 bases. The CDR3 protein is CASKGGEETQYF. Here the CDR3 DNA reads TGTGCCAGCAAAGGGGGCGAGGAGACCCAGTACTTC.

This clonotype was seen at least ten times. The rearrangement uses TRBV9 and TRBJ2-5; D unclear. V shed 0 bases and J shed 0 bases, with 6 bases lying between them. The CDR3 consists of 14 residues. CDR1 is SGDLS and CDR2 is YYNGEE in the germline V gene. CDR3 region: CASSVDLYQETQYF. Written as DNA, the CDR3 is TGTGCCAGCAGCGTAGACTTGTACCAAGAGACCCAGTACTTC.

This clonotype was recorded at least ten times. V gene TRBV7-6 combines with J gene TRBJ2-5; D unresolved. The V end was cut by 5 bases, the J end by 0 bases, with 10 bases between. CDR3 length: 14 amino acids. Germline lookup yields CDR1 SGHVS and CDR2 FNYEAQ. The CDR3 reads CASSRMAYQETQYF. For the CDR3, the DNA is TGTGCCAGCAGCCGGATGGCGTACCAAGAGACCCAGTACTTC. Full variable domain (remainder filled in from reference TRBV7-6 and TRBJ2-5): GAGVSQSPRYKVTKRGQDVALRCDPISGHVSLYWYRQALGQGPEFLTYFNYEAQQDKSGLPNDRFSAERPEGSISTLTIQRTEQRDSAMYRCASSRMAYQETQYFGPGTRLLVL.

With regard to this clonotype: A much larger clone lies a single base off, so this may be a read error. The V and J genes are TRBV7-9 and TRBJ1-5, with D maybe TRBD1 (5 bases). The germline V and J ends were trimmed by 3 bases and 3 bases, with 9 bases remaining between them. CDR1 and CDR2 (germline): SEHNR, FQNEAQ (reference sequence). This CDR3 spans 14 amino acids. The CDR3 DNA is TGTGCCAGCAGCTTGCCGGACAACAATCAGCCCCAGCATTTT. It encodes CASSLPDNNQPQHF.

A remark on this clonotype: Being one base from a much bigger clone, this may be a read error. The chain couples TRBV7-2 to TRBJ1-1; D perhaps matches TRBD1 (6 bases). The CDR3 spans 14 residues. Trimming cost V 4 bases and J 5 bases, with 14 bases left between them. Germline CDR1 and CDR2: SGHTA and FQGNSA. DNA for the CDR3: TGTGCCAGCAGCTCGGAGATACAGGGAACTGAAGCTTTCTTT. Its translation: CASSSEIQGTEAFF.

The chain uses TRBV11-1 and TRBJ2-5, with 12 positions matching TRBD2. J was trimmed by 4 bases and V by 1 base; bases with no gene match: 7. Germline V gene data show CDR1 as SGHAT and CDR2 as FQDESV (reference sequence). This CDR3 has 17 residues. The CDR3: CASSLVSGGLAGETQYF. CDR3 nucleotide sequence: TGTGCCAGCAGCTTAGTGTCAGGGGGACTAGCGGGAGAGACCCAGTACTTC.

This clonotype was counted a few times. The V and J genes are TRBV5-6 and TRBJ2-5; TRBD1 might be the D (6 bases). Germline V gives CDR1 SGHDT, CDR2 YYEEEE. Trimming stripped 4 bases from V and 5 bases from J, with 18 bases between. This CDR3 contains 15 residues. The CDR3 loop reads CASSLRQAAGETQYF. DNA of the CDR3: TGTGCCAGCAGCCTGAGACAGGCAGCTGGGGAGACCCAGTACTTC.

This clonotype was seen many times. V and J are TRBV2 and TRBJ1-6; unclear D gene. CDR3 size: 16 residues. From germline, CDR1 is SNHLY and CDR2 FYNNEI. Deletions cut 1 base from V and 5 bases from J, with 12 bases between. CDR3 region: CASSEDPAENNSPLHF. CDR3 coding DNA: TGTGCCAGCAGTGAAGACCCGGCGGAGAATAATTCACCCCTCCACTTT.

This clonotype was seen at least ten times. The rearrangement uses TRBV7-8 and TRBJ1-5; the match to TRBD1 covers 10 bases. This CDR3 region has 15 residues. V was pared by 6 bases and J by 7 bases, with 9 bases of the junction left unmatched. CDR1 is SGHVS, CDR2 FQNEAQ, per germline. The CDR3 nucleotides are TGTGCCAGCAGTCCGAATCGGGACAGGGGACAGCCCCAGCATTTT. It specifies CASSPNRDRGQPQHF. The entire variable domain, with the rest obtained from reference TRBV7-8 and TRBJ1-5, is as follows: GAGVSQSPRYKVAKRGQDVALRCDPISGHVSLFWYQQALGQGPEFLTYFQNEAQLDKSGLPSDRFFAERPEGSVSTLKIQRTQQEDSAVYLCASSPNRDRGQPQHFGDGTRLSIL.

V is TRBV29-1 and J is TRBJ2-2; 8 bases are a match to TRBD2. Germline V gene sequence: CDR1 SQVTM, CDR2 ANQGSEA. This CDR3 region has 12 residues. The CDR3 DNA reads as TGCTCCGGGGGGGGAACACGAGGGGAGCTGTTTTTT. Translating it yields CSGGGTRGELFF.

The sample holds many counts of this clonotype. The chain employs TRBV11-1 and TRBJ1-6; 9 bases fit TRBD1. Germline trimming cut 4 bases from V and 9 bases from J; bases unmatched to any gene: 7. The CDR3 sequence is 15 residues long. Germline CDR1 and CDR2: SGHAT and FQDESV (reference sequence). The CDR3 here is CASSWGTGTSSPLHF. The DNA of the CDR3 is TGTGCCAGCAGCTGGGGGACAGGGACGAGTTCACCCCTCCACTTT. Combining the CDR3 with reference TRBV11-1 and TRBJ1-6 gives the whole variable domain EAEVAQSPRYKITEKSQAVAFWCDPISGHATLYWYRQILGQGPELLVQFQDESVVDDSQLPKDRFSAERLKGVDSTLKIQPAELGDSAMYLCASSWGTGTSSPLHFGNGTRLTVT.

This clonotype has at least ten counts. The chain joins TRBV12-3 or TRBV12-4 to TRBJ1-1; TRBD1 matches at 7 bases. The CDR3 extends over 15 amino acids. J lost 1 base, V lost 8 bases, and 10 bases had no gene match. DNA for the CDR3: TGTGCCAGCCGCTCTTGGGACAGCAAGAACACTGAAGCTTTCTTT. It encodes CASRSWDSKNTEAFF.

Here the CDR3 DNA reads TGTGCCATCAGTGACCCACCCGCAGGGCTTAGCAATCAGCCCCAGCATTTT. It specifies CAISDPPAGLSNQPQHF. The rearrangement links TRBV10-3 to TRBJ1-5; tentative D call: TRBD1 (5 bases). Germline V gene lookup returns CDR1 ENHRY and CDR2 SYGVKD. This CDR3 has 17 residues. V lost 3 bases to trimming and J lost 0 bases, with 15 bases between them.

Of note for this clonotype: A much larger clone lies one base from this, so it may be a read error. The genes are TRBV7-3 and TRBJ2-7; 9 nucleotides agree with TRBD2. Germline lookup yields CDR1 SGHTA and CDR2 FQGTGA. The CDR3 runs 14 residues. V lost 5 bases, J lost 2 bases, and 4 bases stayed unmatched. The CDR3 DNA is TGTGCCAGCAGCGCCGCGGGAGGGACCTACGAGCAGTACTTC. This sequence encodes CASSAAGGTYEQYF. Together with reference TRBV7-3 and TRBJ2-7, the CDR3 gives the full variable domain: GAGVSQTPSNKVTEKGKYVELRCDPISGHTALYWYRQSLGQGPEFLIYFQGTGAADDSGLPNDRFFAVRPEGSVSTLKIQRTERGDSAVYLCASSAAGGTYEQYFGPGTRLTVT.

This clonotype was seen a few times. CDR3 region: CAISEVDRAYGYTF. The DNA of the CDR3 is TGTGCCATCAGTGAAGTGGACAGGGCCTATGGCTACACCTTC. The rearrangement joins TRBV10-3 to TRBJ1-2; 8 bases map to TRBD1. V lost 3 bases and J lost 4; bases outside the gene matches: 4. Germline values: CDR1 ENHRY, CDR2 SYGVKD. The CDR3 is made up of 14 amino acids.

Only a few counts were recorded for this clonotype. The chain employs TRBV5-1 and TRBJ1-1; D call uncertain. The CDR3 loop spans 15 amino acids. The germline CDR1 and CDR2 sequences are SGHRS and YFSETQ. The ends were cut back, 3 bases at V and 4 bases at J, with 16 bases in the middle. DNA of the CDR3: TGCGCCAGCAGCTGGGAGAGTGAGCCCAGCACTGAAGCTTTCTTT. Its protein product is CASSWESEPSTEAFF.

CDR3: CATSRDLGGAGHSNQPQHF. CDR3 nucleotides: TGTGCCACCAGCAGAGATCTCGGGGGGGCCGGACATAGCAATCAGCCCCAGCATTTT. This rearrangement joins TRBV15 to TRBJ1-5, with a tentative D call TRBD1 (6 bases). This CDR3 contains 19 residues. V was cut by 0 bases and J by 0 bases, with 18 bases left in between. CDR1 LNHNV and CDR2 YYDKDF come from the germline V gene (reference sequence).

This clonotype was found once. The chain combines TRBV9 with TRBJ2-2; maybe TRBD2 (6 bases). In germline, CDR1 is SGDLS, CDR2 YYNGEE. Trimming cost V 4 bases and J 2 bases, with 15 bases left between them. The CDR3 spans 16 residues. The CDR3 coding sequence is TGTGCCAGCAGCTCCGATACCGGGGGAAACACCGGGGAGCTGTTTTTT. Protein product: CASSSDTGGNTGELFF. The full variable domain, in which reference TRBV9 and TRBJ2-2 provide the parts outside the CDR3, is DSGVTQTPKHLITATGQRVTLRCSPRSGDLSVYWYQQSLDQGLQFLIQYYNGEERAKGNILERFSAQQFPDLHSELNLSSLELGDSALYFCASSSDTGGNTGELFFGEGSRLTVL.

Turning to this clonotype: This is likely a read error, given that the CDR3 carries no conserved phenylalanine or tryptophan at its end. J is TRBJ2-5 and V is TRBV7-6; D uncertain. Germline CDR1 SGHVS, CDR2 FNYEAQ. This CDR3 region has 12 residues. The germline V and J ends were trimmed by 1 base and 5 bases, with 5 bases remaining between them. The CDR3, as DNA: TGTGCCAGCAGCTTAGAGAGGGAGACCCAGTACTCC. The encoded protein is CASSLERETQYS.

This clonotype was detected ten times or more. The chain carries TRBV15 and TRBJ1-6, with 10 bases aligning to TRBD1. Germline CDR1 is LNHNV and CDR2 is YYDKDF (reference sequence). J lost 2 bases, V lost 4 bases, and 8 bases had no gene match. The CDR3 is 18 amino acids. In DNA form, the CDR3 reads TGTGCCACCAGCAATACCGGGACAGGGGTTCCCTATAATTCACCCCTCCACTTT. Protein: CATSNTGTGVPYNSPLHF.

This clonotype was observed at least ten times. This chain uses TRBV29-1 with TRBJ2-6; D perhaps matches TRBD2 (5 bases). This CDR3 region has 15 residues. Germline loops: CDR1 SQVTM, CDR2 ANQGSEA. The V gene lost 4 bases and the J gene lost 0 bases, with 10 bases spanning the gap. This chain's CDR3 is CSVVEGGSGANVLTF. The CDR3 region has the DNA TGCAGCGTTGTGGAAGGAGGCTCTGGGGCCAACGTCCTGACTTTC.